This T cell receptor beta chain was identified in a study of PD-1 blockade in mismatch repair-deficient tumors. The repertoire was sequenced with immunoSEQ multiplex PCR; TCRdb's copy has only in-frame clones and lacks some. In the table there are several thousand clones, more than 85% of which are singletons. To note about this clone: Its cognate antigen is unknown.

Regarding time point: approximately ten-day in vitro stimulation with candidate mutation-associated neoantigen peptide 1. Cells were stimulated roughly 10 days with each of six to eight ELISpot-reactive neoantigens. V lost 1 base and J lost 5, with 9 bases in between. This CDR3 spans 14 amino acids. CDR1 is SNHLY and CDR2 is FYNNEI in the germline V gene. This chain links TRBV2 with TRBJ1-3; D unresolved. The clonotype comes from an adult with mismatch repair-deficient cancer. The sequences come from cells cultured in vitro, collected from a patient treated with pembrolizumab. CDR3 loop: CASSEGQFRNTIYF. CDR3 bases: TGTGCCAGCAGTGAAGGACAATTTAGAAACACCATATATTTT.